The next 7 T cell receptor beta chains were all read from a single sample in a study of blood T cell repertoires in COVID-19. The protocol was immunoSEQ multiplex PCR, while the TCRdb copy is restricted to in-frame clones and leaves out a portion. Found here are approximately 120,000 clones, 65% to 90% of them singletons; the top ten hold 6.6%. Specimen: peripheral blood. All receptors derive from a man at least 80 years old with active or convalescent COVID-19.

CDR3 DNA: TGTGCCTGGAGTTGGTCGGTTAACTATGGCTACACCTTC. Protein product: CAWSWSVNYGYTF. The gene calls are TRBV30 and TRBJ1-2; D remains unclear. V was shortened by 2 bases and J by 1 base, with 8 bases between the two germline ends. The CDR3 is 13 amino acids. Germline CDR1 GTSNPN, CDR2 SVGIG (reference sequence).

The chain combines TRBV19 with TRBJ1-4; 8 nucleotides line up with TRBD1. The ends lost 4 bases at V and 6 bases at J; junction bases unmatched: 4. CDR1 and CDR2 (germline): LNHDA, SQIVND (reference sequence). This CDR3 comprises 14 residues. The CDR3 DNA reads TGTGCCAGTAGTAGCAGGGGGCAGGATGAAAAACTGTTTTTT. Amino acids: CASSSRGQDEKLFF.

The gene calls are TRBV19 and TRBJ2-3, with 11 bases identical to TRBD2. V was pared by 8 bases and J by 8 bases, with 12 bases of the junction left unmatched. The CDR3 is 15 residues long. The germline V gene encodes CDR1 LNHDA and CDR2 SQIVND (reference sequence). The CDR3 spells CASRTTSGRGSTQYF. Written as DNA, the CDR3 is TGTGCCAGTCGGACCACTAGCGGGAGAGGTAGTACGCAGTATTTT.

This clone occurred once. The V and J genes are TRBV7-6 and TRBJ2-3; 9 positions agree with TRBD1. With 3 bases clipped from V and 5 bases from J, the junction kept 6 bases outside the gene matches. The CDR3 extends over 15 amino acids. Germline V gene data show CDR1 as SGHVS and CDR2 as FNYEAQ. The CDR3 DNA follows: TGTGCCAGCAGCTTGGGACAGGGAGGGGAAGATACGCAGTATTTT. Encoded protein: CASSLGQGGEDTQYF.

This clone was detected only once. CDR3: CASSPARSSYNSPLHF. In DNA, the CDR3 is TGCGCCAGCAGCCCCGCGCGGAGCTCCTATAATTCACCCCTCCACTTT. This chain uses TRBV5-1 with TRBJ1-6, with D uncertain. This CDR3 comprises 16 residues. CDR1 is SGHRS and CDR2 is YFSETQ in the germline V gene. V was trimmed by 4 bases and J by 0 bases, leaving 11 bases between them.

This clone was counted once. This CDR3 reads CASSLEPTAMGGELFF. The DNA for the CDR3 is TGTGCCAGCAGCTTAGAGCCGACAGCTATGGGCGGGGAGCTGTTTTTT. V gene TRBV7-2 combines with J gene TRBJ2-2; the D gene is possibly TRBD1 (5 bases). The germline V gene has CDR1 SGHTA and CDR2 FQGNSA. The CDR3 has 16 residues. V shed 1 base and J shed 7 bases, with 16 bases lying between them.

The CDR3 DNA follows: TGCGCCAGCAGCCAAGATCTCCACCGGGGCACCGGGGAGCTGTTTTTT. Translation: CASSQDLHRGTGELFF. The chain links TRBV4-3 to TRBJ2-2; TRBD2 might be the D (5 bases). Germline V CDR1 and CDR2: LGHNA, YSLEER. Trimming took 0 bases from V and 4 from J, leaving 12 bases between them. This CDR3 contains 16 residues.